A selection of T cell receptor beta chains follows, all from one sample in a study of T cells in Graves' hyperthyroidism and ophthalmopathy. TCRdb reanalysed the multiplex PCR reads using MiXCR and keeps one entry per CDR3 protein. The sample includes fewer than 450,000 distinct CDR3 sequences, approximately 17% of them seen just once. Sequenced: blood. The receptors were gathered from a woman aged 25 to 39 with Graves' hyperthyroidism that later progressed to Graves' ophthalmopathy. Each CDR3 is given with its conserved first and last residue.

v_call: TRBV5-6; j_call: TRBJ2-7; cdr3_aa: CASSHGDGQYF
v_call: TRBV24-1; j_call: TRBJ2-1; cdr3_aa: CATSMSAPRPMSKYNEQFF
v_call: TRBV7-9; j_call: TRBJ2-1; cdr3_aa: CASRHTPTGTQRNEQFF
v_call: TRBV7-8; j_call: TRBJ2-7; cdr3_aa: CASSLDSGGGNEQYF
v_call: TRBV6-2/TRBV6-3; j_call: TRBJ1-2; cdr3_aa: CASSYEVGAYTF
v_call: TRBV29-1; j_call: TRBJ1-2; cdr3_aa: CSVPTGQGGMNTF
v_call: TRBV9; j_call: TRBJ2-1; cdr3_aa: CASSSPGTGVWEQFF
v_call: TRBV7-9; j_call: TRBJ1-2; cdr3_aa: CASSFKPGGYTF
v_call: TRBV7-6; j_call: TRBJ2-5; cdr3_aa: CASSHGTIQETQYF
v_call: TRBV5-1; j_call: TRBJ1-2; cdr3_aa: CASSPQRRSFYGYSF
v_call: TRBV20-1; j_call: TRBJ2-1; cdr3_aa: CSARTRAGLERNEQFF
v_call: TRBV10-2; j_call: TRBJ1-4; cdr3_aa: CASSESLAERNEKLFF
v_call: TRBV3-1; j_call: TRBJ1-1; cdr3_aa: CASSQESYLDRSSAFF
v_call: TRBV24-1; j_call: TRBJ1-2; cdr3_aa: CATSDNDRPVGYGYTF
v_call: TRBV10-3; j_call: TRBJ1-1; cdr3_aa: CAISDRTGGTEAFF
v_call: TRBV28; j_call: TRBJ1-1; cdr3_aa: CASSNLLLGQGSTEAFF
v_call: TRBV4-1; j_call: TRBJ2-7; cdr3_aa: CASSQGDSSYEQYF
v_call: TRBV28; j_call: TRBJ1-2; cdr3_aa: CASNQLEGMPNYGYTF
v_call: TRBV28; j_call: TRBJ1-5; cdr3_aa: CASSLRGRANQPQHF
v_call: TRBV5-1; j_call: TRBJ2-3; cdr3_aa: CASSPFSGFPDTQYF
v_call: TRBV6-1; j_call: TRBJ2-3; cdr3_aa: CASSSWTRGQDTQYF
v_call: TRBV10-3; j_call: TRBJ1-6; cdr3_aa: CAISVAVSENSPLHF
v_call: TRBV28; j_call: TRBJ2-7; cdr3_aa: CASSFAGQGWEQYF
v_call: TRBV10-3; j_call: TRBJ2-1; cdr3_aa: CAISDSRAKHSGDEQFF
v_call: TRBV11-2; j_call: TRBJ1-4; cdr3_aa: CASSQTGATNEKLFF
v_call: TRBV6-2/TRBV6-3; j_call: TRBJ1-5; cdr3_aa: CASSQGTPSGNQPQHF
v_call: TRBV5-1; j_call: TRBJ1-2; cdr3_aa: CASSYGKGNYGYTF
v_call: TRBV12-3/TRBV12-4; j_call: TRBJ2-5; cdr3_aa: CASSPGIKETQYF
v_call: TRBV27; j_call: TRBJ2-3; cdr3_aa: CASSGGIRSSETDTQYF
v_call: TRBV6-2/TRBV6-3; j_call: TRBJ2-5; cdr3_aa: CASSVTGDQETQYF
v_call: TRBV27; j_call: TRBJ2-1; cdr3_aa: CASSSKKRNEQFF
v_call: TRBV18; j_call: TRBJ1-2; cdr3_aa: CASSPIDRANYGYTF
v_call: TRBV28; j_call: TRBJ1-5; cdr3_aa: CASREQNNQPQHF
v_call: TRBV19; j_call: TRBJ1-5; cdr3_aa: CASSMLSQPQHF
v_call: TRBV5-1; j_call: TRBJ1-5; cdr3_aa: CASSLEGAGQPQHF
v_call: TRBV20-1; j_call: TRBJ1-2; cdr3_aa: CSARPTRTTANYGYTF
v_call: TRBV4-1; j_call: TRBJ1-3; cdr3_aa: CASSPIGGKVSGNTIYF
v_call: TRBV28; j_call: TRBJ2-3; cdr3_aa: CATTTGVASTDTQYF
v_call: TRBV29-1; j_call: TRBJ2-3; cdr3_aa: CSVEPMSQGAIGTDTQYF
v_call: TRBV5-1; j_call: TRBJ2-1; cdr3_aa: CASSLDELYNEQFF
v_call: TRBV4-1; j_call: TRBJ2-1; cdr3_aa: CASSQVLSLPSYNEQFF
v_call: TRBV6-1; j_call: TRBJ2-2; cdr3_aa: CASGVASGRTGELFF
v_call: TRBV24-1; j_call: TRBJ2-3; cdr3_aa: CATSDWGLAGASTDTQYF
v_call: TRBV7-2; j_call: TRBJ2-7; cdr3_aa: CASSSSPLYEQYF
v_call: TRBV18; j_call: TRBJ1-2; cdr3_aa: CASSLTENYGYTF
v_call: TRBV6-5; j_call: TRBJ1-5; cdr3_aa: CASSYSQGRQPQHF
v_call: TRBV19; j_call: TRBJ1-1; cdr3_aa: CASSIYPGSTEAFF
v_call: TRBV12-3/TRBV12-4; j_call: TRBJ2-1; cdr3_aa: CASSLVGSISQREQFF